This TCR beta chain came from a study of blood T cell repertoires in COVID-19. This clone was detected only once. Sequencing was performed with immunoSEQ multiplex PCR; in TCRdb, only in-frame clones are kept and a portion is missing. The profile shows approximately 300,000 clones, 85% of them singletons. The CDR3 is 18 residues long. The V gene's germline CDR1 is KGHSH and CDR2 LQKENI. Losses at the gene ends were 0 bases for V and 2 bases for J; bases not matched to a gene: 6. J is TRBJ2-6 and V is TRBV18; 8 bases are shared with TRBD1. The material sequenced was PBMCs or T cells enriched from blood (not recorded which). This receptor was identified in a woman in her 30s who had been exposed to COVID-19. CDR3 protein: CASSPPGQGLAGANVLTF. The CDR3, as DNA: TGTGCCAGCTCACCACCAGGACAGGGACTGGCTGGGGCCAACGTCCTGACTTTC.